The rows below give T cell receptor beta chains drawn from one sample of a study of a mutant IDH1 vaccine in newly diagnosed glioma. No antigen is known for these receptors. The repertoire was sequenced with immunoSEQ multiplex PCR; TCRdb's copy has only in-frame clones and lacks some. The repertoire holds 35,000 to 50,000 clones, with 80% to 95% as singletons. The sample here was PBMCs, taken from a glioma patient whose treatment included an IDH1 peptide vaccine. Source of these receptors: a man in his fifties with glioma. Both conserved end residues are part of each CDR3. A D gene is named only where the DNA matches it firmly. Clone size is given for some rows only: seen once, a few or many times, or a class if the clone is expanded.

d_gene | j_gene | v_gene | abundance | CDR3nt | CDR3aa
. | TRBJ1-1 | TRBV28 | . | TGTGCCAGCAGTGCACAAAGGGGGACAAAGGCTTTCTTT | CASSAQRGTKAFF
. | TRBJ2-1 | TRBV15 | . | TGTGCCACCAGCAGAGATCCAGGCAGGGGCAATGAGCAGTTCTTC | CATSRDPGRGNEQFF
. | TRBJ1-1 | TRBV10-1 | . | TGCGCCAGCAGTTCCGACAGATTCACTGAAGCTTTCTTT | CASSSDRFTEAFF
. | TRBJ2-1 | TRBV2 | . | TGTGCCAGCAGTCGGGACTTTTCCTACAATGAGCAGTTCTTC | CASSRDFSYNEQFF
. | TRBJ1-3 | TRBV19 | . | TGTGCCAGTAGTGGCCGCCTATCTGGAAACACCATATATTTT | CASSGRLSGNTIYF
. | TRBJ1-1 | TRBV7-6 | . | TGTGCCAGCAGCTTAGGAGCGGGGGGCACTGAAGCTTTCTTT | CASSLGAGGTEAFF
TRBD1 | TRBJ1-1 | TRBV19 | . | TGTGCCAGTAGTCCCCGACAGGGGGCTACCACTGAAGCTTTCTTT | CASSPRQGATTEAFF
. | TRBJ2-2 | TRBV5-1 | . | TGCGCCAGCAGCTTCACCTACGGGACCGGGGAGCTGTTTTTT | CASSFTYGTGELFF
. | TRBJ2-3 | TRBV9 | . | TGTGCCAGCAGCGTAGATGGGTCTACAGATACGCAGTATTTT | CASSVDGSTDTQYF
TRBD1 | TRBJ2-7 | TRBV2 | once | TGTGCCAGCAGAGAACAGGGGGCTGTCACCTACGAGCAGTACTTC | CASREQGAVTYEQYF
. | TRBJ1-5 | TRBV6-5 | . | TGTGCCAGCAGTTATCAGGGACCCGCCGGGCCCCAGCATTTT | CASSYQGPAGPQHF
. | TRBJ2-7 | TRBV11-2 | . | TGTGCCAGCAGCGAAGGGACTGGGACCTACTTC | CASSEGTGTYF
TRBD1 | TRBJ2-1 | TRBV9 | . | TGTGCCAGCAGCGCTCCTTCTAGACAGGGCTACAATGAGCAGTTCTTC | CASSAPSRQGYNEQFF
. | TRBJ2-7 | TRBV5-1 | . | TGCGCCAGCAAAGCGGAGGTTGCTTACGAGCAGTACTTC | CASKAEVAYEQYF
. | TRBJ2-5 | TRBV7-7 | . | TGTGCTAGCAGCGCGCGGGACGGGAGCCAAGAGACCCAGTACTTC | CASSARDGSQETQYF
. | TRBJ1-2 | TRBV10-3 | . | TGTGCCATCAGTGGGGACCTGCAAACTGGGGGAGGCTACACCTTC | CAISGDLQTGGGYTF
TRBD1 | TRBJ2-4 | TRBV2 | once | TGTGCCGGGGCCCCGGGACAGGCCTTCTCTCTAGCCAAAAACATTCAGTACTTC | CAGAPGQAFSLAKNIQYF
. | TRBJ1-1 | TRBV6-5 | . | TGTGCCAGCAGTTACTCGAGGTGGCAAGGGGAAGCTTTCTTT | CASSYSRWQGEAFF
. | TRBJ1-1 | TRBV5-4 | . | TGTGCCAGCAGCTTGGACCTTAACACTGAAGCTTTCTTT | CASSLDLNTEAFF
. | TRBJ1-2 | TRBV5-4 | . | TGTGCCAGCAGCGAGGAGGGGTATGGCTACACCTTC | CASSEEGYGYTF
. | TRBJ1-2 | TRBV29-1 | . | TGCAGCGTTGAAGCCCCGGACACGGATGGCTACACCTTC | CSVEAPDTDGYTF
TRBD1 | TRBJ1-2 | TRBV5-6 | . | TGTGCCAGCAGCCAAGAGGACAGGGTAGGTGGCTACACCTTC | CASSQEDRVGGYTF
. | TRBJ1-1 | TRBV10-1 | . | TGCGCCAGCAGTGAGTCCCTTAGGCTCAGCCGGACTGAAGCTTTCTTT | CASSESLRLSRTEAFF
TRBD1 | TRBJ2-6 | TRBV2 | . | TGTGCCAGCGGACAGGGTGGCTCTGGGGCCAACGTCCTGACTTTC | CASGQGGSGANVLTF
. | TRBJ1-5 | TRBV19 | once | TGTGCCAGTAGTATTTGGCAGGGCGGAACGGAGGGCAATCAGCCCCAGCATTTT | CASSIWQGGTEGNQPQHF
. | TRBJ1-1 | TRBV5-1 | . | TGCGCCAGCAGGAGGGCACTCTCTATCATGAACACTGAAGCTTTCTTT | CASRRALSIMNTEAFF
. | TRBJ1-4 | TRBV9 | . | TGTGCCAGCAGCGCCTTGGATGGGCGGAGACATGATGAAAAACTGTTTTTT | CASSALDGRRHDEKLFF
. | TRBJ2-7 | TRBV6-5 | . | TGTGCCGCCGACAGCGGACAGGAGCAGTACTTC | CAADSGQEQYF
. | TRBJ1-5 | TRBV1 | . | TGCACCAGCAGCCAAGAAGGGAACAGGGTTAATCAGCCCCAGCATTTT | CTSSQEGNRVNQPQHF
. | TRBJ2-7 | TRBV13 | few | TGTGCCAGCAGCTTAAAATACGAGCAGTACTTC | CASSLKYEQYF
. | TRBJ2-2 | TRBV29-1 | . | TGCAGCGGGGGGGACTCTCAAACCGGGGAGCTGTTTTTT | CSGGDSQTGELFF
. | TRBJ1-5 | TRBV5-5 | . | TGTGCCAGCAGCTTCAAGGGGATTGGCAATCAGCCCCAGCATTTT | CASSFKGIGNQPQHF
. | TRBJ2-7 | TRBV7-9 | . | TGTGCCAGCAATACGGGCAGGGCCAACGAGCAGTACTTC | CASNTGRANEQYF
TRBD2 | TRBJ2-7 | TRBV27 | . | TGTGCCAGCAGGGGCCCTCCTAGCGGCGGATCCTCCTACGAGCAGTACTTC | CASRGPPSGGSSYEQYF
. | TRBJ1-1 | TRBV10-1 | . | TGCGCCACCTCCGAAAGGGAAGGGTCTGAAGCTTTCTTT | CATSEREGSEAFF
. | TRBJ2-1 | TRBV7-9 | . | TGTGCCAGCAGCCGGGACATCGATGAGCAGTTCTTC | CASSRDIDEQFF
TRBD1 | TRBJ1-1 | TRBV6-5 | few | TGTGCCAGCAGGGATCACAGGGGGCGGACTGAAGCTTTCTTT | CASRDHRGRTEAFF
. | TRBJ1-2 | TRBV5-6 | . | TGTGCCAGCAAAGTAGGAGGGGGGTCCTATGGCTACACCTTC | CASKVGGGSYGYTF
. | TRBJ2-7 | TRBV15 | . | TGTGCCACCAGCGGTTATGACAGCTACGAGCAGTACTTC | CATSGYDSYEQYF
TRBD1 | TRBJ1-2 | TRBV29-1 | few | TGCAGCGTCTCAGGGGGCTTGAACTATGGCTACACCTTC | CSVSGGLNYGYTF
. | TRBJ2-1 | TRBV6-1 | . | TGTGCCAGCACATACGTGAGCTCCTACAATGAGCAGTTCTTC | CASTYVSSYNEQFF
. | TRBJ2-7 | TRBV7-9 | . | TGTGCCAGCAGCAAGGACACTACCTACGAGCAGTACTTC | CASSKDTTYEQYF
. | TRBJ2-7 | TRBV20-1 | once | TGCAGTGCTGGGCCGGGCTACGAGCAGTACTTC | CSAGPGYEQYF
TRBD2 | TRBJ2-2 | TRBV30 | . | TGTGCCTGGAGTGTCGGGGGGGCCACCGGGGAGCTGTTTTTT | CAWSVGGATGELFF
TRBD1 | TRBJ2-5 | TRBV7-6 | . | TGTGCCAGCAGCTGGGGACAGCAAGAGACCCAGTACTTC | CASSWGQQETQYF
TRBD1 | TRBJ1-2 | TRBV7-2 | . | TGTGCCAGCAGCTTATCCGGACAGGTTGGCGGCTACACCTTC | CASSLSGQVGGYTF
. | TRBJ1-5 | TRBV28 | . | TGTGCCAGCAGTCCAGATAGCAATCAGCCCCAGCATTTT | CASSPDSNQPQHF
. | TRBJ2-1 | TRBV27 | . | TGTGCCAGCAGTTTCGAACTACACAATGAGCAGTTCTTC | CASSFELHNEQFF
TRBD2 | TRBJ2-5 | TRBV5-4 | . | TGTGCCAGCAGCTTCCCATTAGCGGGCCAAGAGACCCAGTACTTC | CASSFPLAGQETQYF
. | TRBJ2-6 | TRBV30 | once | TGTGCCTGGCGTGGCGGGTCGAGGTCTGGGGCCAACGTCCTGACTTTC | CAWRGGSRSGANVLTF
. | TRBJ1-5 | TRBV7-8 | . | TGTGCCAGCAGCCTCGCCGGTGGGAGCAATCAGCCCCAGCATTTT | CASSLAGGSNQPQHF
. | TRBJ2-6 | TRBV6-5 | . | TGTGCCAGCAGTACAGGGACCTCTGGGGCCAACGTCCTGACTTTC | CASSTGTSGANVLTF